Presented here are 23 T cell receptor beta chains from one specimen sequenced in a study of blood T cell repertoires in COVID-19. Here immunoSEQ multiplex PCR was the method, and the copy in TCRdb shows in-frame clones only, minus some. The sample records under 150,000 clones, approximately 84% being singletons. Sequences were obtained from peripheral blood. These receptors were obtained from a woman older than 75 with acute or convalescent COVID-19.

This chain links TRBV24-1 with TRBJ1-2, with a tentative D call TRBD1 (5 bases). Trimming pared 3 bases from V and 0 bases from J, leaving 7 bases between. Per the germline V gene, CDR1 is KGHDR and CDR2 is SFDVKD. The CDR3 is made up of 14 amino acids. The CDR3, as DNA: TGTGCCACCAGTGATCACAGGTCTAACTATGGCTACACCTTC. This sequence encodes CATSDHRSNYGYTF.

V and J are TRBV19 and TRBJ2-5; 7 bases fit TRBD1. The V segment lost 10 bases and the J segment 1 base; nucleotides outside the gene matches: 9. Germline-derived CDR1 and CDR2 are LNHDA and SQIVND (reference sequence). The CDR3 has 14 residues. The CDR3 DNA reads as TGTGCCAAGCGGACAGGAGAGACCCAAGAGACCCAGTACTTC. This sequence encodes CAKRTGETQETQYF.

The CDR3 DNA reads TGTGCCAGCAGCCCGGGACTAGCCCAAGAGACCCAGTACTTC. Translated: CASSPGLAQETQYF. The V call is TRBV7-2, the J call TRBJ2-5; 9 bases line up with TRBD2. CDR1 is SGHTA and CDR2 is FQGNSA in the germline V gene. The V gene end was trimmed by 5 bases and the J gene end by 1 base; junction bases not matched to a gene: 2. The CDR3 spans 14 residues.

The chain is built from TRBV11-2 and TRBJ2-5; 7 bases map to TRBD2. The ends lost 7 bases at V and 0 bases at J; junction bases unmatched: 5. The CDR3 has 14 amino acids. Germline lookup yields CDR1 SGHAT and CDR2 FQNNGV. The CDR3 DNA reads TGTGCCAGCAAGGGAGGGGCGTACCAAGAGACCCAGTACTTC. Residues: CASKGGAYQETQYF. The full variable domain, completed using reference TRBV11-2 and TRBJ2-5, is EAGVAQSPRYKIIEKRQSVAFWCNPISGHATLYWYQQILGQGPKLLIQFQNNGVVDDSQLPKDRFSAERLKGVDSTLKIQPAKLEDSAVYLCASKGGAYQETQYFGPGTRLLVL.

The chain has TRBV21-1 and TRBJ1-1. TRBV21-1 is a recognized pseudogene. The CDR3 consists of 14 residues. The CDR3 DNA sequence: TGTGCCAGCAGCAGGTTCCTAGGGAACACTGAAGCTTTCTTT. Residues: CASSRFLGNTEAFF.

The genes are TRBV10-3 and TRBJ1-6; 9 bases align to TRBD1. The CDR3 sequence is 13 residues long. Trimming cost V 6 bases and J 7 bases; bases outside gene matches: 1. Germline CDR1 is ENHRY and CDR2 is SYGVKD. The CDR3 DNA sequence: TGTGCCATCAGAGGGACAGGGAATTCACCCCTCCACTTT. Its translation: CAIRGTGNSPLHF.

CDR3 in DNA: TGTGCCAGCAGTCATAGATACGGTGAAAAACTGTTTTTT. Amino acid sequence: CASSHRYGEKLFF. This chain links TRBV11-2 with TRBJ1-4; no clear D gene. The germline V and J ends were trimmed by 6 bases and 7 bases, with 12 bases remaining between them. From germline, CDR1 is SGHAT and CDR2 FQNNGV. CDR3 length equals 13 residues.

This CDR3 reads CATSREKGQGYNEQFF. The DNA for the CDR3 is TGTGCCACCAGCAGAGAGAAGGGACAGGGCTACAATGAGCAGTTCTTC. The chain recombines TRBV15 with TRBJ2-1; 9 nucleotides agree with TRBD1. CDR1 and CDR2 from the germline V gene are LNHNV and YYDKDF (reference sequence). The CDR3 sequence is 16 residues long. The ends lost 0 bases at V and 3 bases at J; junction bases unmatched: 3.

The chain's CDR3 is CAGRRSTDTQYF. The CDR3, as DNA: TGCGCCGGAAGGAGAAGCACAGATACGCAGTATTTT. The rearrangement uses TRBV4-3 and TRBJ2-3; D not resolved. In germline, CDR1 is LGHNA, CDR2 YSLEER. V lost 11 bases to trimming and J lost 0 bases, with 9 bases between them. This CDR3 region has 12 residues.

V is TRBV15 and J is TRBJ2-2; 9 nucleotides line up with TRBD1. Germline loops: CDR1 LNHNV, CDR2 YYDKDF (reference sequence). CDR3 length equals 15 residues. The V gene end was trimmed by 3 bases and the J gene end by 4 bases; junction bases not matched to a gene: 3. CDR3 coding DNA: TGTGCCACCAGCAGTGACAGGGGGAGCACCGGGGAGCTGTTTTTT. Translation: CATSSDRGSTGELFF.

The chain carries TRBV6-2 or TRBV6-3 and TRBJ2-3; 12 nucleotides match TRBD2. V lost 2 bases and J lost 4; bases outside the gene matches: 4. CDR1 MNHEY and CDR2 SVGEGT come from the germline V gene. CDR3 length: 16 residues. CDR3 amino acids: CASSYGWTSGADTQYF. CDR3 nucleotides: TGTGCCAGCAGTTACGGGTGGACTAGCGGGGCAGATACGCAGTATTTT.

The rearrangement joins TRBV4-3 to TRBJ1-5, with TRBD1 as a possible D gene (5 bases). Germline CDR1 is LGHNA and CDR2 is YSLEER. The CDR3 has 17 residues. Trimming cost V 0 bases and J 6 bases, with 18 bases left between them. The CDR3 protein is CASSQEFQPGQSQPQHF. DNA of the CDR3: TGCGCCAGCAGCCAAGAATTCCAGCCAGGGCAAAGTCAGCCCCAGCATTTT.

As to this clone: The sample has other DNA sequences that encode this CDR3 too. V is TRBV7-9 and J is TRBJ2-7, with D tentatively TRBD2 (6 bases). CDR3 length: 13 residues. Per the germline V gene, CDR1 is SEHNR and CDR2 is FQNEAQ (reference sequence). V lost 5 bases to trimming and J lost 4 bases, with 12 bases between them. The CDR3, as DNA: TGTGCCAGCAGCCCCGGGACTTCTTACGAGCAGTACTTC. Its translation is CASSPGTSYEQYF.

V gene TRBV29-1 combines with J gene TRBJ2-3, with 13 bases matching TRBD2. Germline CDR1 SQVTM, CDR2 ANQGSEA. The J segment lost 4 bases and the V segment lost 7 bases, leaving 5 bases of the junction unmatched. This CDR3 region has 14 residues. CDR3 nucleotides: TGCAGCGCCTTCACTAGCGGGGGGGCAGATACGCAGTATTTT. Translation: CSAFTSGGADTQYF.

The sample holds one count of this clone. This chain's CDR3 is CASSRTGQQYEQYF. The CDR3 nucleotides read TGTGCCAGCAGCCGTACGGGACAGCAATACGAGCAGTACTTC. The chain employs TRBV7-8 and TRBJ2-7, with 7 bases identical to TRBD1. Germline V CDR1 and CDR2: SGHVS, FQNEAQ. CDR3 length equals 14 residues. J lost 4 bases, V lost 5 bases, and 8 bases had no gene match.

The CDR3 spells CASSLDSHNEQFF. The CDR3 bases are TGTGCCAGCAGCTTAGACAGTCACAATGAGCAGTTCTTC. V and J are TRBV7-2 and TRBJ2-1, with no clear D. CDR1 and CDR2 (germline): SGHTA, FQGNSA. This CDR3 spans 13 amino acids. V lost 1 base and J 5 bases, leaving 6 bases between the germline ends. The full variable domain, completed using reference TRBV7-2 and TRBJ2-1, is GAGVSQSPSNKVTEKGKDVELRCDPISGHTALYWYRQSLGQGLEFLIYFQGNSAPDKSGLPSDRFSAERTGGSVSTLTIQRTQQEDSAVYLCASSLDSHNEQFFGPGTRLTVL.

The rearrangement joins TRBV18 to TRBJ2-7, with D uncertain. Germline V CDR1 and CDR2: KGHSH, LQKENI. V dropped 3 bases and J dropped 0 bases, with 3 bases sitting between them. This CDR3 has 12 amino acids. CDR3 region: CASSPYSYEQYF. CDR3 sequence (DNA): TGTGCCAGCTCACCCTACTCCTACGAGCAGTACTTC.

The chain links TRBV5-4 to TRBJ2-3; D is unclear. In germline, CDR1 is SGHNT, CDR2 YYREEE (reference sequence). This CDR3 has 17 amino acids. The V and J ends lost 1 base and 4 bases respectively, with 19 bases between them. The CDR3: CASSLSLLLLPADTQYF. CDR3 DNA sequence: TGTGCCAGCAGCTTGTCTCTACTCCTACTCCCCGCAGATACGCAGTATTTT.

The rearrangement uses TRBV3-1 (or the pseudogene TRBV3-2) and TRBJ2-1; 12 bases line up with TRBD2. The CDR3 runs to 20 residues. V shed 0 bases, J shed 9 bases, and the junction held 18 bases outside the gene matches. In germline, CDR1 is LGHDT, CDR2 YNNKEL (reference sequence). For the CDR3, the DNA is TGTGCCAGCAGCCAAGACCCTAGCGGGAGGGCCGTGGGGACAGGCCTTGAGCAGTTCTTC. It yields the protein CASSQDPSGRAVGTGLEQFF.

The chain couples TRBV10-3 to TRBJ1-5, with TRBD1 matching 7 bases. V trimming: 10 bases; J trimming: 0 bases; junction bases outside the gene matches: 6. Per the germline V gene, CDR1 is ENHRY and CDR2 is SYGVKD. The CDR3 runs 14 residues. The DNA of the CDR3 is TGTGCCACCCAGGGGGATTATAGCAATCAGCCCCAGCATTTT. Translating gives CATQGDYSNQPQHF.

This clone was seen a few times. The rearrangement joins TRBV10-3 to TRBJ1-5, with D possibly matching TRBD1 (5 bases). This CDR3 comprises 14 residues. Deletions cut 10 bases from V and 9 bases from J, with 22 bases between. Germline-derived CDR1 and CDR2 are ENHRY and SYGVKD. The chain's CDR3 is CATTETPGLGPQHF. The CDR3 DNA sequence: TGTGCCACCACAGAAACCCCAGGGTTGGGGCCCCAGCATTTT.

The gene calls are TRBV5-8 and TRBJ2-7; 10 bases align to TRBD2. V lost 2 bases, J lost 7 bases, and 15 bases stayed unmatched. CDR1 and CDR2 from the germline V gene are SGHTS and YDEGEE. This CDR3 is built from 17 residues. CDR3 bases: TGTGCCAGCAGCTTTTCGGCTGGGCTAGCGGGAGTTCGGGAGCAGTACTTC. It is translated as CASSFSAGLAGVREQYF.

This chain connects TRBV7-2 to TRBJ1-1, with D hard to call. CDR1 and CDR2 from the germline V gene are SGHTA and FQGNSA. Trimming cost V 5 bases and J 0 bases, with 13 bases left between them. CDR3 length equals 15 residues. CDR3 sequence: CASSQAALLNTEAFF. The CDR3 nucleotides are TGTGCCAGCAGCCAAGCGGCGCTTTTGAACACTGAAGCTTTCTTT.